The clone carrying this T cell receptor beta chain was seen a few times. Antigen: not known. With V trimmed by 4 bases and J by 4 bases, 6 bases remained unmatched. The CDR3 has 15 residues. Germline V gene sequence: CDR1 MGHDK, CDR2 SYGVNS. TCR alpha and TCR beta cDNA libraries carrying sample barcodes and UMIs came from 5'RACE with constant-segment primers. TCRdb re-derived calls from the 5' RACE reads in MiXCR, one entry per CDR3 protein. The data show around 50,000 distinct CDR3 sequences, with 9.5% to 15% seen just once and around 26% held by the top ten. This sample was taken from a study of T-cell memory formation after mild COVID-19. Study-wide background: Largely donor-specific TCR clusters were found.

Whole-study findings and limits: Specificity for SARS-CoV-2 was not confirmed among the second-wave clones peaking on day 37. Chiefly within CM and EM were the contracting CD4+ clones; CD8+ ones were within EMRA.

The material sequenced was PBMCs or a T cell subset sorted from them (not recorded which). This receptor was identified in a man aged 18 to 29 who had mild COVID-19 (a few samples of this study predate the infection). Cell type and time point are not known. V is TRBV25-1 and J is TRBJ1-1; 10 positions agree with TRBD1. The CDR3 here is CASSGQGAWGTEAFF. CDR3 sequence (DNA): TGTGCCAGCAGTGGACAGGGGGCTTGGGGCACTGAAGCTTTCTTT. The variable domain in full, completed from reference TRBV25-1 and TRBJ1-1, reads EADIYQTPRYLVIGTGKKITLECSQTMGHDKMYWYQQDPGMELHLIHYSYGVNSTEKGDLSSESTVSRIRTEHFPLTLESARPSHTSQYLCASSGQGAWGTEAFFGQGTRLTVV.